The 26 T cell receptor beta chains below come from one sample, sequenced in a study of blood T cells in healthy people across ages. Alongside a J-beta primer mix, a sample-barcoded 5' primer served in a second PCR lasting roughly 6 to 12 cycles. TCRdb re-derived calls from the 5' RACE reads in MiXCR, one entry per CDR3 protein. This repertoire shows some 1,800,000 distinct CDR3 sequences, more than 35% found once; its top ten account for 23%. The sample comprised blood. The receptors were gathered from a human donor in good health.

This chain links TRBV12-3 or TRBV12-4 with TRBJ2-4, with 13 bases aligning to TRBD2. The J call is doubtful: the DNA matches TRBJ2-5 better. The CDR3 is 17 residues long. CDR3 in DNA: TGTGCCAGCAGTTTATCCGGACTAGCGGGGGTGCAAGAGACCCAGTACTTC. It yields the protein CASSLSGLAGVQETQYF.

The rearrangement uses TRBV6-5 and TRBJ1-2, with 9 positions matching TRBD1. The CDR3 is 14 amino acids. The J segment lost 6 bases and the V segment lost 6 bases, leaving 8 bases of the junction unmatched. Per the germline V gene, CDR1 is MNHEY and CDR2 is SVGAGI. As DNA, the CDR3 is TGTGCCAGCAGCCGCCTCCGGGACAGGGATGGCTACACCTTC. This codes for CASSRLRDRDGYTF.

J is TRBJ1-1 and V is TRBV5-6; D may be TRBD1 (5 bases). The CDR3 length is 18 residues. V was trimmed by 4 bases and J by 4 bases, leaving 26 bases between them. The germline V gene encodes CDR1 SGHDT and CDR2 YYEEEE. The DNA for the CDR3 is TGTGCCAGCAGCCCCTTATCATCCAGGGCGGGCCGGGGCACTGAAGCTTTCTTT. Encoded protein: CASSPLSSRAGRGTEAFF.

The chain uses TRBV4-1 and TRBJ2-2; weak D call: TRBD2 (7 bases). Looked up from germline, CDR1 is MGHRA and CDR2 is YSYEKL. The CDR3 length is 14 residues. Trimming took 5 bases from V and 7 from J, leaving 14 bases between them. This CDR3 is CASSSRGQDGELFF. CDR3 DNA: TGCGCCAGCAGCTCGCGGGGGCAGGACGGGGAGCTGTTTTTT.

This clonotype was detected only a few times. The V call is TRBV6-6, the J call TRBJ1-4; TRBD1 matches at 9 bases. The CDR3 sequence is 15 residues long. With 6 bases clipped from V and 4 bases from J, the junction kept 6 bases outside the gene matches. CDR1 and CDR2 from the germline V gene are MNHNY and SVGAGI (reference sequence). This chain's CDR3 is CASRATGGINEKLFF. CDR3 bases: TGTGCCAGCAGGGCTACAGGGGGCATTAATGAAAAACTGTTTTTT.

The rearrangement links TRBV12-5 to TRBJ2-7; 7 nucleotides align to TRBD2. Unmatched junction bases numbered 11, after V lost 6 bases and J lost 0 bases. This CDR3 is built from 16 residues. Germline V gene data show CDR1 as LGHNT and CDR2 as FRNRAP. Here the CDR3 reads CASGSRRAGSSYEQYF. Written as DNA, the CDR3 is TGTGCTAGTGGCTCCCGGCGAGCGGGGAGCTCCTACGAGCAGTACTTC.

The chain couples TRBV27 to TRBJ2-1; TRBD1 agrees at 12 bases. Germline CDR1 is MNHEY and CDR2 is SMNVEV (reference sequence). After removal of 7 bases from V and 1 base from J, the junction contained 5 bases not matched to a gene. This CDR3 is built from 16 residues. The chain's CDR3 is CASTEGQGASYNEQFF. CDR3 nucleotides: TGTGCCAGCACCGAGGGACAGGGGGCTTCCTACAATGAGCAGTTCTTC.

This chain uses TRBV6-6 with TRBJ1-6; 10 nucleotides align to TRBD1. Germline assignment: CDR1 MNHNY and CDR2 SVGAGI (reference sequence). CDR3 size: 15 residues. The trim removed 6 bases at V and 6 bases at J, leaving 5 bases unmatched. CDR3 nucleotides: TGTGCCAGCAGCCCCAGGGACAGGGGTAATTCACCCCTCCACTTT. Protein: CASSPRDRGNSPLHF.

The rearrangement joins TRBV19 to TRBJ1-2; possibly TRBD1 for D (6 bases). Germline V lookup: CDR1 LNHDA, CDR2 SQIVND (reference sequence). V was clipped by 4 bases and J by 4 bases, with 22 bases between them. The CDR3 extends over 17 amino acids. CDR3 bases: TGTGCCAGTAGTAGCCCCGGCAGGGGAGCCGGACGCTATGGCTACACCTTC. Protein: CASSSPGRGAGRYGYTF.

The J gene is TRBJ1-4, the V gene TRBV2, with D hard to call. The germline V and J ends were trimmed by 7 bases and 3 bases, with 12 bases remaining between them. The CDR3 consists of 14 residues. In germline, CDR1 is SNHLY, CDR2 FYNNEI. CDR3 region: CASKGRIANEKLFF. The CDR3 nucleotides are TGTGCCAGCAAAGGGAGGATAGCTAATGAAAAACTGTTTTTT.

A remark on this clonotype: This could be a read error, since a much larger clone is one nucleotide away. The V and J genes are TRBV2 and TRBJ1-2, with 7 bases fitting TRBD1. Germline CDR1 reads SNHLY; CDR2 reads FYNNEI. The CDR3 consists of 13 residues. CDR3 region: CANSVVRGYGYTF. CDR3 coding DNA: TGTGCCAACAGTGTGGTCAGGGGGTATGGCTACACCTTC.

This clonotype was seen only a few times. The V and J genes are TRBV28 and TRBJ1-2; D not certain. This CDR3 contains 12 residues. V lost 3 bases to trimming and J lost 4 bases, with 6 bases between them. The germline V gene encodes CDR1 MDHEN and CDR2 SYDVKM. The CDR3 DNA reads TGTGCCAGCAGTTTCATCAGCTATGGCTACACCTTC. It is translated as CASSFISYGYTF.

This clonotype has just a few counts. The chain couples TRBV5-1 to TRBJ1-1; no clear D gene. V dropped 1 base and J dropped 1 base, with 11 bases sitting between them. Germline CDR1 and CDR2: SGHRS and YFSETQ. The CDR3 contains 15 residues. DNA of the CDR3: TGCGCCAGCAGCTTGCTGCCGGCGACGAACACTGAAGCTTTCTTT. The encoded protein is CASSLLPATNTEAFF.

The DNA of the CDR3 is TGTGCCAGCAGCCTCACCGGGACAGGGCCCTACGAGCAGTACTTC. Amino acids: CASSLTGTGPYEQYF. The chain uses TRBV7-2 and TRBJ2-7; 9 nucleotides agree with TRBD1. In germline, CDR1 is SGHTA, CDR2 FQGNSA. The CDR3 is made up of 15 amino acids. After removal of 5 bases from V and 2 bases from J, the junction contained 7 bases not matched to a gene.

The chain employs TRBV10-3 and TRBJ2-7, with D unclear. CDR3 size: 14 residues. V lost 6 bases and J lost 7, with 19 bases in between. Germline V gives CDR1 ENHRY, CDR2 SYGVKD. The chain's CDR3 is CAIRANALQEEQYF. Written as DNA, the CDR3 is TGTGCCATCAGGGCCAACGCGCTGCAGGAAGAGCAGTACTTC.

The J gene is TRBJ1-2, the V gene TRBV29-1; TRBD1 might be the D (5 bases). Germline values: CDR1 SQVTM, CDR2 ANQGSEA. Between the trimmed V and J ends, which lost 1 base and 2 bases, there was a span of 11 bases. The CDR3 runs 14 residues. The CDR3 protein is CSVEGIQGNYGYTF. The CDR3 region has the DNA TGCAGCGTTGAAGGGATTCAGGGCAACTATGGCTACACCTTC.

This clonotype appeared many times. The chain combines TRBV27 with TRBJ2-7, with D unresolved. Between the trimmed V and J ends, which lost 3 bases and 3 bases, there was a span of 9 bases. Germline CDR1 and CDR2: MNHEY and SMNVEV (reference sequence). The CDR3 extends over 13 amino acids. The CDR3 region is CASSFGTLYEQYF. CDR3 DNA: TGTGCCAGCAGTTTTGGAACTCTCTACGAGCAGTACTTC.

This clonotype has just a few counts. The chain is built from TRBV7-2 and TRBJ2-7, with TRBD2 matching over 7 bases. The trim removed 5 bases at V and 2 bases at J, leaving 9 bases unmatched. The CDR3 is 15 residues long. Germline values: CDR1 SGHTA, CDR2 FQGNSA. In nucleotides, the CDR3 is TGTGCCAGCAGCCCTCGTGAGCGGGGCACCTACGAGCAGTACTTC. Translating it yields CASSPRERGTYEQYF.

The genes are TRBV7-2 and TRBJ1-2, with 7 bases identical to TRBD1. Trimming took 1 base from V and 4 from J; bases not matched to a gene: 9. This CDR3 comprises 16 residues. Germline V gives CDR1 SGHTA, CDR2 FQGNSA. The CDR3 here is CASSLDRQGLGYGYTF. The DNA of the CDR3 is TGTGCCAGCAGCTTAGATCGACAGGGATTAGGCTATGGCTACACCTTC.

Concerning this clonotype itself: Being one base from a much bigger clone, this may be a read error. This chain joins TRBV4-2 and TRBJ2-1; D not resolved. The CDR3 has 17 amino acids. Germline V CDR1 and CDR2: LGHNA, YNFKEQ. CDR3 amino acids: CASSPRVAQSSYDEQFF. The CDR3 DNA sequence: TGTGCCAGCAGCCCTCGGGTAGCTCAAAGCTCCTACGATGAGCAGTTCTTC.

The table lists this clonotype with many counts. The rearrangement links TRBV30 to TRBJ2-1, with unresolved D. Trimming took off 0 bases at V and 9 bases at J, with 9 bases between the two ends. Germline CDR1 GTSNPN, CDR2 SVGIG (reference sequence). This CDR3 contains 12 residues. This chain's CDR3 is CAWSVGMGEQFF. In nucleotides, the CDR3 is TGTGCCTGGAGTGTAGGGATGGGTGAGCAGTTCTTC.

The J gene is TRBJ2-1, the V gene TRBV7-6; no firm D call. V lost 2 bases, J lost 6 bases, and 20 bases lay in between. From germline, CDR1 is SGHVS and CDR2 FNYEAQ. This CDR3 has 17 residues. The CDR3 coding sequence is TGTGCCAGCAGCTTAAGTATCGTTGGGGATCCTTCCAATGAGCAGTTCTTC. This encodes CASSLSIVGDPSNEQFF.

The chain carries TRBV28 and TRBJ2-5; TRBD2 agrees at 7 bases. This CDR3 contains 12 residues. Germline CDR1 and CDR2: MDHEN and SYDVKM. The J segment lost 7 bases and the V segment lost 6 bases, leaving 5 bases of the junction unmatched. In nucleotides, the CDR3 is TGTGCCAGCAGACCCGGGGAGGGGACCCAGTACTTC. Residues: CASRPGEGTQYF.

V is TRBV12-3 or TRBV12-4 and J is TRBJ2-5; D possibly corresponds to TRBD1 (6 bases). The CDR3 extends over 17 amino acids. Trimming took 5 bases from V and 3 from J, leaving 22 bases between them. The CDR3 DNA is TGTGCCAGCAGTCTACTTCTACAGGGCATGAGTAAAGAGACCCAGTACTTC. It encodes CASSLLLQGMSKETQYF.

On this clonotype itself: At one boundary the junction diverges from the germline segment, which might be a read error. CDR3 coding DNA: TGTGCCAGCAACGTAGACGGATTCTACAATGAGCAGTTCTTC. It encodes CASNVDGFYNEQFF. This chain links TRBV9 with TRBJ2-1; D gene unclear. Germline V lookup: CDR1 SGDLS, CDR2 YYNGEE. The CDR3 covers 14 residues.

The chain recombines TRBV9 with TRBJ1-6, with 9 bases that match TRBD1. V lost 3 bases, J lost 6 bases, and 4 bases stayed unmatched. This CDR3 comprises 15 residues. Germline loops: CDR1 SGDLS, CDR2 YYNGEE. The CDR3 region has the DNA TGTGCCAGCAGCGCAGAGACAGGGGGTAATTCACCCCTCCACTTT. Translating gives CASSAETGGNSPLHF.